This paragraph reports one T cell receptor beta chain. This record belongs to a study of cytomegalovirus exposure and HLA in healthy donors. Germline lookup yields CDR1 LNHDA and CDR2 SQIVND (reference sequence). This CDR3 comprises 15 residues. J was trimmed by 0 bases and V by 5 bases; bases with no gene match: 7. Amplification used 60 Vbeta primers and 13 Jbeta primers. Measured with immunoSEQ multiplex PCR; TCRdb has only the in-frame clones, and not every one. The sample records 150,000 to 200,000 clones, around 84% being singletons. The chain joins TRBV19 to TRBJ2-7, with 7 bases fitting TRBD2. Source material: PBMCs. This clonotype was obtained from a woman younger than 35 in good health and CMV-seronegative. CDR3 nucleotide sequence: TGTGCCAGTAGTGACCCGGGGAGGGCCTCCTACGAGCAGTACTTC. This gives the protein CASSDPGRASYEQYF.